The rows below give T cell receptor beta chains drawn from one sample of a study of T cells in Graves' hyperthyroidism and ophthalmopathy. TCRdb ran MiXCR on the multiplex PCR reads and lists one entry per CDR3 protein. The repertoire holds about 350,000 distinct CDR3 sequences, with over 15% as singletons. Material: blood. These receptors originate from a woman in her thirties or forties with Graves' ophthalmopathy. CDR3s include the opening cysteine and the closing phenylalanine or tryptophan. A D gene is named only where the DNA matches it firmly. The size of a clone is reported for some rows only, either as once, few or many, or as a class for expanded clones.

d_call clone_size j_call v_call cdr3_aa cdr3_nt
TRBD1 many TRBJ1-1 TRBV28 CASSLWTGNANTEAFF TGTGCCAGCAGTTTATGGACAGGGAATGCGAACACTGAAGCTTTCTTT
TRBD2 many TRBJ2-4 TRBV6-1 CASSETRLAGGQNIQYF TGTGCCAGCAGTGAAACACGACTAGCGGGAGGCCAAAACATTCAGTACTTC
. many TRBJ1-1 TRBV12-3/TRBV12-4 CASSPSTTGTEAFF TGTGCCAGCAGTCCATCGACGACGGGCACTGAAGCTTTCTTT
TRBD1 many TRBJ1-6 TRBV27 CATRQGVLSPLHF TGTGCCACCCGACAGGGCGTTTTATCACCCCTCCACTTT
. many TRBJ2-2 TRBV10-2 CASRNRQAGTTPRTGELFF TGCGCCAGCAGGAACCGACAGGCCGGGACTACCCCGAGGACCGGGGAGCTGTTTTTT
. many TRBJ1-1 TRBV6-5 CASSYEVGPNTEAFF TGTGCCAGCAGTTACGAGGTAGGACCGAACACTGAAGCTTTCTTT
. many TRBJ1-5 TRBV7-9 CASSLLGRNSNQPQHF TGTGCCAGCAGCTTATTGGGCAGAAATAGCAATCAGCCCCAGCATTTT
. many TRBJ2-7 TRBV5-4 CASSLKGGAYEQYF TGTGCCAGCAGCTTGAAAGGTGGGGCCTACGAGCAGTACTTC
. many TRBJ2-7 TRBV12-5 CASGPADTRLFYEQYF TGTGCTAGTGGTCCCGCGGACACTAGGCTATTCTACGAGCAGTACTTC
. many TRBJ1-5 TRBV5-1 CASSLVRSYSNQPQHF TGCGCCAGCAGCTTGGTCCGCAGTTATAGCAATCAGCCCCAGCATTTT
TRBD2 . TRBJ2-5 TRBV6-1 CATSLSRLAGETQYF TGTGCCACGTCCCTCTCAAGACTAGCGGGAGAGACCCAGTACTTC
. many TRBJ1-2 TRBV11-2 CASSLDPLKYTDRSLSYTF TGTGCCAGCAGCTTAGATCCCCTTAAATATACAGACAGAAGCCTTAGCTACACCTTC
TRBD1 many TRBJ1-2 TRBV12-3/TRBV12-4 CASRGTTGGGGYTF TGTGCCAGCAGGGGTACGACAGGGGGGGGCGGCTACACCTTC
. many TRBJ2-5 TRBV12-3/TRBV12-4 CASSFKLGETQYF TGTGCCAGCAGTTTCAAGTTAGGAGAGACCCAGTACTTC
. many TRBJ2-2 TRBV4-1 CASSQQWGTGELFF TGCGCCAGCAGCCAGCAGTGGGGGACCGGGGAGCTGTTTTTT
TRBD1 many TRBJ2-5 TRBV20-1 CSAIKTGGETQYF TGCAGTGCTATTAAGACAGGGGGGGAGACCCAGTACTTC
. many TRBJ1-1 TRBV11-2 CASSPWGGRNTEAFF TGTGCCAGCAGCCCCTGGGGGGGGAGAAACACTGAAGCTTTCTTT
TRBD1 many TRBJ2-5 TRBV6-2/TRBV6-3 CASRHGQAVETQYF TGTGCCAGCAGACACGGACAGGCCGTAGAGACCCAGTACTTC
. many TRBJ2-2 TRBV6-1 CASMGTGELFF TGTGCCAGCATGGGCACCGGGGAGCTGTTTTTT
. once TRBJ2-3 TRBV24-1 CATSLIPGARWVHTQYF TGTGCCACCAGCCTCATTCCGGGGGCGAGGTGGGTGCATACGCAGTATTTT
. . TRBJ2-7 TRBV6-2/TRBV6-3 CASSYTPTGPSYEQYF TGTGCCAGCAGTTACACTCCTACAGGGCCTTCCTACGAGCAGTACTTC
TRBD2 many TRBJ2-7 TRBV6-1 CASSEKSGRAGEQYF TGTGCCAGCAGTGAGAAGAGCGGGAGGGCTGGCGAGCAGTACTTC
TRBD2 many TRBJ2-6 TRBV29-1 CSVEDGRVGANVLTF TGCAGCGTTGAAGATGGGAGGGTTGGGGCCAACGTCCTGACTTTC
. many TRBJ2-5 TRBV24-1 CATSGGGGGETQYF TGTGCCACCAGTGGAGGAGGAGGGGGGGAGACCCAGTACTTC
. many TRBJ2-7 TRBV28 CASRPPGQIYEQYF TGTGCCAGCCGTCCGCCGGGACAAATCTACGAGCAGTACTTC
TRBD1 many TRBJ1-1 TRBV6-4 CASSRKTGGWGNTEAFF TGTGCCAGCAGCCGAAAAACAGGGGGCTGGGGGAACACTGAAGCTTTCTTT
. many TRBJ2-7 TRBV6-5 CASTPKYGGTQYF TGTGCCAGCACCCCGAAGTACGGCGGGACGCAGTACTTC
. many TRBJ2-3 TRBV24-1 CATGDTDTQYF TGTGCCACCGGGGACACAGATACGCAGTATTTT
. many TRBJ1-1 TRBV7-3 CASSSSPNTEAFF TGTGCCAGCAGCTCGTCCCCGAACACTGAAGCTTTCTTT
. many TRBJ1-5 TRBV30 CAWSVMAGDQPQHF TGTGCCTGGAGTGTAATGGCGGGGGATCAGCCCCAGCATTTT
. many TRBJ2-7 TRBV6-1 CASSEAATATYEQYF TGTGCCAGCAGTGAAGCGGCGACAGCCACCTACGAGCAGTACTTC
. many TRBJ2-2 TRBV24-1 CATGANTGELFF TGTGCCACAGGGGCGAACACCGGGGAGCTGTTTTTT
TRBD1 . TRBJ2-2 TRBV18 CASSLLDRGPYTGELFF TGTGCCAGCTCACTTCTCGACAGGGGGCCCTACACCGGGGAGCTGTTTTTT
TRBD2 many TRBJ2-2 TRBV6-5 CASSSTGTSGTGELFF TGTGCCAGCAGTTCCACCGGGACTAGCGGCACCGGGGAGCTGTTTTTT
TRBD2 many TRBJ2-7 TRBV14 CASSPLVLAELRDYEQYF TGTGCCAGCAGCCCCTTGGTACTAGCGGAATTAAGGGACTACGAGCAGTACTTC
. few TRBJ1-1 TRBV6-5 CASSYSRGATEAFF TGTGCCAGCAGTTACTCACGAGGGGCCACTGAAGCTTTCTTT
TRBD1 . TRBJ1-2 TRBV6-1 CASSTFQGAYYGYTF TGTGCCAGCAGTACCTTTCAGGGGGCTTACTATGGCTACACCTTC
. . TRBJ2-5 TRBV6-1 CASSDYDLYQETQYF TGTGCCAGCAGTGACTACGACTTGTACCAAGAGACCCAGTACTTC
. many TRBJ2-4 TRBV15 CATSSSVGGKNIQYF TGTGCCACCAGCAGTTCGGTCGGGGGTAAAAACATTCAGTACTTC
. many TRBJ2-5 TRBV27 CASIKGGTQYF TGTGCCAGCATCAAAGGGGGGACCCAGTACTTC
TRBD1 many TRBJ2-7 TRBV30 CAWTPRRTGGEQYF TGTGCCTGGACACCCCGGCGGACAGGGGGCGAGCAGTACTTC
TRBD2 . TRBJ2-7 TRBV12-3/TRBV12-4 CASSPSGRKLSYEQYF TGTGCCAGCAGCCCTAGCGGGAGGAAGCTCTCCTACGAGCAGTACTTC
TRBD1 . TRBJ2-3 TRBV6-1 CASSATGVGADTQYF TGTGCCAGCAGTGCGACAGGGGTTGGGGCAGATACGCAGTATTTT
. many TRBJ1-3 TRBV4-2 CASSQGTGNTIYF TGTGCCAGCAGCCAAGGTACTGGAAACACCATATATTTT
TRBD1 . TRBJ1-2 TRBV20-1 CSATGTGRYGYTF TGCAGTGCCACCGGGACAGGGCGCTATGGCTACACCTTC
. . TRBJ2-7 TRBV14 CASNIGGGPYEQYF TGTGCCAGCAACATAGGGGGAGGGCCCTACGAGCAGTACTTC
. many TRBJ1-2 TRBV19 CASSMKTATIYGYTF TGTGCCAGTAGTATGAAGACAGCGACTATCTATGGCTACACCTTC
. many TRBJ2-7 TRBV10-3 CAISESGGIYEQYF TGTGCCATCAGTGAGTCGGGCGGGATCTACGAGCAGTACTTC
. many TRBJ1-5 TRBV6-5 CASSYYGMGQPQHF TGTGCCAGCAGTTACTATGGGATGGGCCAGCCCCAGCATTTT
. many TRBJ1-1 TRBV28 CASSYPREGEAFF TGTGCCAGCAGCTACCCCCGGGAAGGGGAAGCTTTCTTT
TRBD2 few TRBJ2-2 TRBV19 CASKSPSGIGELFF TGTGCCAGTAAATCCCCTAGCGGGATAGGGGAGCTGTTTTTT
. many TRBJ1-2 TRBV4-1 CASSQGESYGYTF TGCGCCAGCAGCCAAGGGGAGTCATATGGCTACACCTTC
. . TRBJ1-1 TRBV12-3/TRBV12-4 CASSSRVFGNTEAFF TGTGCCAGCAGTTCCAGGGTCTTCGGGAACACTGAAGCTTTCTTT
. many TRBJ2-7 TRBV28 CASGNYRDVYEQYF TGTGCCAGCGGGAATTACAGGGATGTCTACGAGCAGTACTTC
. . TRBJ1-2 TRBV6-5 CASISVGRGYGYTF TGTGCCAGCATTTCGGTGGGGCGAGGCTATGGCTACACCTTC